The following is a TCR beta chain sequence with its context. Its antigen is unknown. This sample was included in a study of shared clonotypes between healthy human individuals. Study at large: The donors, a couple of women and a few men, were aged 18 to 49. Per donor, CD8 memory used one plate, CD8 naive used two, CD4 memory used three and CD4 naive used three.

This CDR3 region has 14 residues. Investigators spread the genomic DNA of each subset evenly over several immunoSEQ plates. Assay used: immunoSEQ multiplex PCR; TCRdb lists only in-frame clones, some missing. The sample includes about 580,000 clones, about 98% of them seen just once. Whole-study findings and limits: Naive CD4 clonotypes were shared across a few donors at 4.5% to 6.5%.

Terminally differentiated effector memory CD45RA+ cells were left out of the naive CD8 fraction, which was CD45RO-negative and positively selected for CCR7. This clonotype was obtained from a man aged 25 to 40 in good health. Sequencing was performed on naive CD8+ T cells sorted from blood. The gene calls are TRBV21-1 and TRBJ2-1; the DNA was not used to check the table's D call, TRBD1. TRBV21-1 is noted as a pseudogene. The CDR3 reads CASIYRHSYNEQFF. The CDR3 DNA sequence: TGTGCCAGTATATACCGACATTCCTACAATGAGCAGTTCTTC.